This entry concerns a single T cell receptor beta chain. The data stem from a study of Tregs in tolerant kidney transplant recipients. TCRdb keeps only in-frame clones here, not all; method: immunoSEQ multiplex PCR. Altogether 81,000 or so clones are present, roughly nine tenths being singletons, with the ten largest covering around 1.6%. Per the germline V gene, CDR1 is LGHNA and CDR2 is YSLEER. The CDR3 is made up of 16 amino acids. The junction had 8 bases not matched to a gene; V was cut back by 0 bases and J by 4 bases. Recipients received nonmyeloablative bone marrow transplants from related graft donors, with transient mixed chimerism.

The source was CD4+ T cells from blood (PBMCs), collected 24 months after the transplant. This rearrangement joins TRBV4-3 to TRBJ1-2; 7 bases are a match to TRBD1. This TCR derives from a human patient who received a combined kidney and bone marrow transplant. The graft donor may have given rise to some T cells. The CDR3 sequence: CASSQDLTGTFYGYTF. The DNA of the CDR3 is TGCGCCAGCAGCCAAGACTTGACAGGGACCTTCTATGGCTACACCTTC.